This T cell receptor (beta chain) was sequenced in a study of cytotoxic CD8 clonotypes in ibrutinib-treated CLL. Study-level information: Response specimens were obtained following a median treatment duration of about twelve months, with a range of 6 to 36.

Only in-frame clones appear in the TCRdb table, and some are missing; sequencing was by immunoSEQ multiplex PCR. The sample consists of approximately 2,500 clones, 75% to 85% of them appearing once. The CDR3 consists of 12 residues. Deletions cut 4 bases from V and 9 bases from J, with 12 bases between. Looked up from germline, CDR1 is WSHSY and CDR2 is SAAADI. The rearrangement links TRBV10-2 to TRBJ1-2; the D gene is possibly TRBD1 (5 bases). The material sequenced was PBMCs, taken before ibrutinib treatment. This receptor was taken from a human donor with chronic lymphocytic leukemia. CDR3 region: CASSGDPSSYTF. The DNA of the CDR3 is TGCGCCAGCAGTGGGGACCCGAGTAGCTACACCTTC.